The clone carrying this T cell receptor beta chain has a handful of counts. Arm-PCR with iRepertoire HTBI primers amplified the CDR3 regions for these TCR beta libraries. TCRdb re-derived calls from the multiplex PCR reads in MiXCR, one entry per CDR3 protein. The sample records under 300,000 distinct CDR3 sequences, 20% to 25% being singletons. Time point meaning: newly diagnosed GD, antithyroid drugs for less than 3 months. RNA from PBMCs was the source of the TCR library. The patient group derived from an endocrinology department in Xi'an, China. The CDR3 sequence is 12 residues long. The V gene lost 4 bases and the J gene lost 10 bases, with 13 bases spanning the gap. The germline gives CDR1 SGHVS, CDR2 FQNEAQ. This sample is part of a study of regulatory T cells in long-lasting Graves disease. Whole-study context: Graves' patients with a new diagnosis had received antithyroid drugs under 3 months.

This TCR came from a female donor with Graves disease. The V call is TRBV7-8, the J call TRBJ1-2; D remains unclear. The sequenced sample was peripheral blood mononuclear cells (PBMCs), obtained at new diagnosis, from a patient treated with antithyroid drugs. The CDR3 here is CASSSKPGSYTF. In DNA form, the CDR3 reads TGTGCCAGCAGCTCGAAACCCGGTTCCTACACCTTC.